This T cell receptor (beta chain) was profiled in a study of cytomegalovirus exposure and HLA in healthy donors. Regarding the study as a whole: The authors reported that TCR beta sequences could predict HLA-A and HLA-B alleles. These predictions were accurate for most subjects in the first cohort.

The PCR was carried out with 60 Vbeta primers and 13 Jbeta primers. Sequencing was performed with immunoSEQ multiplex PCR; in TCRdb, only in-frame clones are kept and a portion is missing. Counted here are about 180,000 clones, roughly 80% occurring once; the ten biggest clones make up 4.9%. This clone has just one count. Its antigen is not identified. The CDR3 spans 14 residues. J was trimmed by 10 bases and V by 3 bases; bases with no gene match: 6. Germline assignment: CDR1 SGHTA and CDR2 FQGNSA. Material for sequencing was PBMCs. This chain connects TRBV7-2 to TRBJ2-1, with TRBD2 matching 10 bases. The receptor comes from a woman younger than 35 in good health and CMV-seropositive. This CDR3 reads CASSFLGTSEEQFF. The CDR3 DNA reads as TGTGCCAGCAGCTTCCTAGGGACTAGCGAAGAGCAGTTCTTC.